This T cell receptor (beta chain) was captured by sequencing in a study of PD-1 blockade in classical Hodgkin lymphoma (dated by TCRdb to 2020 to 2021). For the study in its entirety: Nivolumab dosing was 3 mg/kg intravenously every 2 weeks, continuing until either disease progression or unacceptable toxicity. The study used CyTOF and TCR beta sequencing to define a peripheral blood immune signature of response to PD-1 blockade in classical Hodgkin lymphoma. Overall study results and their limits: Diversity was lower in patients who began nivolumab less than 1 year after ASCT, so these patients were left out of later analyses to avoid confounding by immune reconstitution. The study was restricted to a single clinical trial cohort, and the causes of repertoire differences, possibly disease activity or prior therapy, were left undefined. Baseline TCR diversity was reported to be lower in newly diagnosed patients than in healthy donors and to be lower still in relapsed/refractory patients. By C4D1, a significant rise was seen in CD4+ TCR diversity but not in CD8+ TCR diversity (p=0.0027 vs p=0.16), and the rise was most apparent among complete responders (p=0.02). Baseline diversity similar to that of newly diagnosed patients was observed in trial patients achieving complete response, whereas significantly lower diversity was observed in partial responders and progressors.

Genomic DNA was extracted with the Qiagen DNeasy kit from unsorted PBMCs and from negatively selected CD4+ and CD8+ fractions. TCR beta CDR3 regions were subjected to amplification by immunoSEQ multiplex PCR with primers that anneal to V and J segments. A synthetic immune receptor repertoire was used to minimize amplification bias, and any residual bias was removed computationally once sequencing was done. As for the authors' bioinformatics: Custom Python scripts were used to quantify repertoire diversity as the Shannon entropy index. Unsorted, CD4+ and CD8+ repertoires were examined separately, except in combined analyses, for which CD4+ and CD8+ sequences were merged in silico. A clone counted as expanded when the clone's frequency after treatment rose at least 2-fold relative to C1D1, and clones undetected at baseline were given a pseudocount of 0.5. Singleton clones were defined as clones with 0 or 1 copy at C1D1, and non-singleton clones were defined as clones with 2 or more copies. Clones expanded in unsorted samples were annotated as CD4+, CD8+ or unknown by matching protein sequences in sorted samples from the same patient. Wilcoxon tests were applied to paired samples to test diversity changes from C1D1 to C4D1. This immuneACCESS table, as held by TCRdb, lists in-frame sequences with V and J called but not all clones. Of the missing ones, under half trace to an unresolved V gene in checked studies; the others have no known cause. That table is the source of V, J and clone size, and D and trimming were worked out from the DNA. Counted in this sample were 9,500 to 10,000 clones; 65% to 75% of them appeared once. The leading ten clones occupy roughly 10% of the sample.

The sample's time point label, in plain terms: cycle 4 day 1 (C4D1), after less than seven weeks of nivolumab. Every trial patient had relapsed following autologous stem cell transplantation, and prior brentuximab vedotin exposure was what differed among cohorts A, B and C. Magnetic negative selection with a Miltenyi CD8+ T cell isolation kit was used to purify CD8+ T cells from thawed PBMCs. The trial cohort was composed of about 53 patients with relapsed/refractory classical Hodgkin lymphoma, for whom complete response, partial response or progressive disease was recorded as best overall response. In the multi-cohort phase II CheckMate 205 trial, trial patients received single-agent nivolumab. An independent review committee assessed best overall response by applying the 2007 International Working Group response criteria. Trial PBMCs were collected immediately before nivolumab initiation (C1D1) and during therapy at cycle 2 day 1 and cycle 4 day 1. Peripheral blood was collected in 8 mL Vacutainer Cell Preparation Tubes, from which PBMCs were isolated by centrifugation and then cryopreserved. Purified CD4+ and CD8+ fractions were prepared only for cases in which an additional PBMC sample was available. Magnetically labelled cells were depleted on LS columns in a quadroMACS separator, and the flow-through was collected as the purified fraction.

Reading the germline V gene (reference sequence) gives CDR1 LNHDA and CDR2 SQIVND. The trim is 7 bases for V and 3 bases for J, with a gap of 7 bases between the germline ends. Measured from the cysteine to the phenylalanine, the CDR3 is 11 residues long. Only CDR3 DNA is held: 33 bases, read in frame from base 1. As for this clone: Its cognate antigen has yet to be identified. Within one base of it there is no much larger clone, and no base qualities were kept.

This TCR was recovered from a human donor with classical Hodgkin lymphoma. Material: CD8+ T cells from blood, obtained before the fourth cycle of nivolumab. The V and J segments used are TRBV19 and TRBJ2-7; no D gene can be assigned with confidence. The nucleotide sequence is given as TGTGCCAGTAAGGGCGGCTACGAGCAGTACTTC. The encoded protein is CASKGGYEQYF.